This TCR beta chain was sequenced in a study of cytomegalovirus exposure and HLA in healthy donors. Broader study findings: Apparent HLA restriction characterized most CMV-associated TCR beta chains in a later analysis. Excluded were some V segments that proved indistinguishable, including TRBV6-2 and TRBV6-3.

Details on this clone: No antigen is known for it.

Looked up from germline, CDR1 is SGHDN and CDR2 is FVKESK. V was pared by 0 bases and J by 2 bases, with 17 bases between. The CDR3 contains 17 residues. Amplification used 60 Vbeta primers and 13 Jbeta primers. Here immunoSEQ multiplex PCR was the method, and the copy in TCRdb shows in-frame clones only, minus some. The data hold roughly 140,000 clones, with approximately 80% observed a single time. The rearrangement joins TRBV14 to TRBJ2-7; a weak D match, TRBD1 (6 bases). Sequencing was done on a sample of PBMCs. The source is a man younger than 40 in good health and CMV-seropositive. The CDR3: CASSQDQGRTAAYEQYF. In DNA form, the CDR3 reads TGTGCCAGCAGCCAAGATCAAGGTCGGACAGCGGCCTACGAGCAGTACTTC. Full variable domain (missing parts from reference TRBV14 and TRBJ2-7): EAGVTQFPSHSVIEKGQTVTLRCDPISGHDNLYWYRRVMGKEIKFLLHFVKESKQDESGMPNNRFLAERTGGTYSTLKVQPAELEDSGVYFCASSQDQGRTAAYEQYFGPGTRLTVT.